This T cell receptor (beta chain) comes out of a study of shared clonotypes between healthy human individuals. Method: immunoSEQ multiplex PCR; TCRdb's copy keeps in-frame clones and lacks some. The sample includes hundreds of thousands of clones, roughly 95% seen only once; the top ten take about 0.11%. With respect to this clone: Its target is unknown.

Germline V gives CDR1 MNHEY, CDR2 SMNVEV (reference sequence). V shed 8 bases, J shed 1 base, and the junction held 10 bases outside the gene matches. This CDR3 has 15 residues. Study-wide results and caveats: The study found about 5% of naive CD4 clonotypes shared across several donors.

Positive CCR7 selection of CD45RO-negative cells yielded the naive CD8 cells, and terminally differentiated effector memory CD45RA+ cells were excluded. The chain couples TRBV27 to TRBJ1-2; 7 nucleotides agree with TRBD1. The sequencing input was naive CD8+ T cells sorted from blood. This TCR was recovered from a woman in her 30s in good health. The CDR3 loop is CASSKGGIVNYGYTF. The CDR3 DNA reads TGTGCCAGCTCCAAAGGGGGCATCGTTAACTATGGCTACACCTTC.